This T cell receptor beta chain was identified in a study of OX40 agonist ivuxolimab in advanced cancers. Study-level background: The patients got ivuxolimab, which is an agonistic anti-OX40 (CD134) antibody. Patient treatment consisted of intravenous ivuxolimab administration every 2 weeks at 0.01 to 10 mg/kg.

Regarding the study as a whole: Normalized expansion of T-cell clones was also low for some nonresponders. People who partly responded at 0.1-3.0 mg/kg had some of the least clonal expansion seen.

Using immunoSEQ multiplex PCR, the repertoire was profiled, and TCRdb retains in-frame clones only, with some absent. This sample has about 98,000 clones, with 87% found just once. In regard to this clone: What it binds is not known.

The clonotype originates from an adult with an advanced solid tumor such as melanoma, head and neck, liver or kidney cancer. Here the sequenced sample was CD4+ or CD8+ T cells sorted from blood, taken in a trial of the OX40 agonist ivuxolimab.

This chain's CDR3 is CASSFERSNEQFF. Here the CDR3 DNA reads TGTGCCAGCAGCTTTGAGAGGTCCAATGAGCAGTTCTTC. V gene TRBV7-2 combines with J gene TRBJ2-1; unclear D gene. V lost 3 bases and J 6 bases, leaving 9 bases between the germline ends. Looked up from germline, CDR1 is SGHTA and CDR2 is FQGNSA. The CDR3 totals 13 residues. The full variable domain, with the rest looked up from reference TRBV7-2 and TRBJ2-1, is GAGVSQSPSNKVTEKGKDVELRCDPISGHTALYWYRQSLGQGLEFLIYFQGNSAPDKSGLPSDRFSAERTGGSVSTLTIQRTQQEDSAVYLCASSFERSNEQFFGPGTRLTVL.